The clone carrying this T cell receptor (beta chain) was observed at least ten times. The data stem from a study of regulatory T cells in long-lasting Graves disease. TCR beta libraries were built with iRepertoire HTBI primers and Arm-PCR of CDR3 regions. In TCRdb, the multiplex PCR reads were re-called with MiXCR into one record per CDR3 protein. The table shows roughly 430,000 distinct CDR3 sequences, with around 23% occurring only once. Between the trimmed V and J ends, which lost 3 bases and 6 bases, there was a span of 5 bases. Germline values: CDR1 MNHNS, CDR2 SASEGT. The CDR3 sequence is 11 residues long. Described time point: persistent/refractory GD, antithyroid drugs over 5 years with positive TRAb. PBMC-derived RNA was used for the TCR library. Investigators report Graves' disease was diagnosed under American Thyroid Association guidelines. The source of the patients was an endocrinology department in Xi'an, China.

The chain couples TRBV6-1 to TRBJ1-2; D uncertain. The sample was peripheral blood mononuclear cells (PBMCs), taken when the disease was refractory, from a patient treated with antithyroid drugs. The source of this sequence is a female donor with Graves disease. The chain's CDR3 is CASSEPDGYTF. CDR3 in DNA: TGTGCCAGCAGTGAGCCCGATGGCTACACCTTC.